This T cell receptor (beta chain) comes out of a study of cytomegalovirus exposure and HLA in healthy donors. CDR3 length: 16 amino acids. Per the germline V gene, CDR1 is SGHRS and CDR2 is YFSETQ. The junction had 9 bases not matched to a gene; V was cut back by 4 bases and J by 1 base. PCR was performed using 60 Vbeta and 13 Jbeta primers. Sequencing was performed with immunoSEQ multiplex PCR; in TCRdb, only in-frame clones are kept and a portion is missing. The sample has 100,000 or so clones; 60% to 85% are singletons. This receptor was taken from a male donor in good health and CMV-seronegative. The sequenced sample was PBMCs. The rearrangement joins TRBV5-1 to TRBJ2-3; TRBD1 aligns across 7 bases. The CDR3 DNA is TGCGCCAGCAGCCCCAAGACAGGGCGCGGCACAGATACGCAGTATTTT. Protein product: CASSPKTGRGTDTQYF.